The 32 T cell receptor beta chains reported below all come from one sample, sequenced in a study of tumor and adjacent non-tumor tissue in lung cancer. The template was RNA from unsorted bulk tissue. A modified ARM-PCR protocol with three rounds of nested PCR amplified TCRbeta. TCRdb itself ran the multiplex PCR reads through MiXCR, one entry per CDR3 protein. The sample carries under 150,000 distinct CDR3 sequences, 66% recorded once. Specimen: lung tumor tissue. All receptors derive from a man aged 60-69 years with small cell lung cancer.

About this clonotype itself: One end of the junction varies from germline; a read error may be responsible. The chain carries TRBV5-4 and TRBJ2-1, with D uncertain. This CDR3 contains 12 residues. The germline V gene encodes CDR1 SGHNT and CDR2 YYREEE (reference sequence). Here the CDR3 DNA reads TGTCCCAGCACCGGGCGTTACAATGAGCAGATCTTC. It translates to CPSTGRYNEQIF. Combining the CDR3 with reference TRBV5-4 and TRBJ2-1 gives the whole variable domain ETGVTQSPTHLIKTRGQQVTLRCSSQSGHNTVSWYQQALGQGPQFIFQYYREEENGRGNFPPRFSGLQFPNYSSELNVNALELDDSALYLCPSTGRYNEQIFGPGTRLTVL.

The CDR3 is CSAGTSGFEEQYV. The CDR3, as DNA: TGCAGTGCTGGGACTAGCGGCTTTGAGGAGCAGTACGTC. The chain combines TRBV20-1 with TRBJ2-7; the match to TRBD2 covers 11 bases. The CDR3 sequence is 13 residues long. CDR1 and CDR2 from the germline V gene are DFQATT and SNEGSKA (reference sequence). Trimming removed 5 bases from V and 7 bases from J; junction bases left unmatched: 7.

The V and J genes are TRBV4-1 and TRBJ2-1; a possible D gene is TRBD2 (6 bases). Trimming shortened V by 3 bases and J by 6 bases, and 18 bases separated the two germline ends. CDR1 MGHRA and CDR2 YSYEKL come from the germline V gene. The CDR3 loop spans 16 amino acids. CDR3 residues: CASSHEGGIFLNEQFF. The CDR3 DNA follows: TGCGCCAGCAGCCATGAGGGAGGTATATTTCTCAATGAGCAGTTCTTC.

The table lists this clonotype with a few counts. J is TRBJ2-1 and V is TRBV6-1; 7 nucleotides match TRBD2. This CDR3 contains 15 residues. Trimming took 8 bases from V and 6 from J; bases not matched to a gene: 13. Germline V lookup: CDR1 MNHNS, CDR2 SASEGT. The DNA of the CDR3 is TGTGCCAGCGTGCCGCTAGCGGTAGGAATCAATGAGCAGTTCTTC. It specifies CASVPLAVGINEQFF.

This clonotype appeared a single time. The rearrangement links TRBV11-2 to TRBJ1-2; no clear D gene. The V gene lost 3 bases and the J gene lost 4 bases, with 18 bases spanning the gap. The CDR3 is made up of 16 amino acids. Germline CDR1 and CDR2: SGHAT and FQNNGV. CDR3 in DNA: TGTGCCAGCAGCTTCATGGTGCCGGGCGCCGGCTATGGCTACACCTTC. It encodes CASSFMVPGAGYGYTF.

About this clonotype itself: At one of its ends the junction is not consistent with the germline gene, which may arise from a read error. The rearrangement uses TRBV11-2 and TRBJ2-1; D unresolved. Looked up from germline, CDR1 is SGHAT and CDR2 is FQNNGV. The CDR3 has 14 residues. CDR3 residues: CPGSLDGSHNEQFF. CDR3 DNA sequence: TGTCCCGGCAGCTTGGATGGCTCCCACAATGAGCAGTTCTTC.

Concerning this clonotype: Compared with germline, one end of the junction differs, possibly owing to a read error. In nucleotides, the CDR3 is TGCAGTGCTAACGTACTAGCGGCAAACTCCTACATTGAGCAGTTCTTC. Its translation is CSANVLAANSYIEQFF. This sequence joins TRBV20-1 and TRBJ2-1; TRBD2 agrees at 8 bases. The CDR3 is 16 amino acids. Germline V gene lookup returns CDR1 DFQATT and CDR2 SNEGSKA (reference sequence).

To note about this clonotype: The junction departs from the called germline gene at one end, perhaps through a read error. The CDR3 nucleotides are TGTAGTGCTACAGACGCAGGGGTGGGGTACACTGAAGCTTTCTTT. It codes for CSATDAGVGYTEAFF. The chain joins TRBV20-1 to TRBJ1-1, with a weak D call TRBD1 (6 bases). Per the germline V gene, CDR1 is DFQATT and CDR2 is SNEGSKA (reference sequence). The CDR3 spans 15 residues.

A remark on this clonotype: With a much larger clone just one base away, this may be a read error. This chain connects TRBV20-1 to TRBJ2-3, with D unresolved. The CDR3 has 12 residues. V gave up 5 bases and J gave up 5 bases, with 11 bases separating them. Germline V gene data show CDR1 as DFQATT and CDR2 as SNEGSKA (reference sequence). This CDR3 is CSAVPGGDTQYF. CDR3 sequence (DNA): TGCAGTGCTGTCCCCGGTGGAGATACGCAGTATTTT.

Details on this clonotype: The junction shows a germline mismatch at one end, possibly a read error. V usage is TRBV11-2 and J usage is TRBJ2-7; D is undetermined. The germline CDR1 and CDR2 sequences are SGHAT and FQNNGV. This CDR3 contains 11 residues. The CDR3 DNA follows: TGTTCCAGCAGCTACGCCTACGAGCAGTACTTC. It encodes CSSSYAYEQYF. The full variable domain, in which reference TRBV11-2 and TRBJ2-7 provide the parts outside the CDR3, is EAGVAQSPRYKIIEKRQSVAFWCNPISGHATLYWYQQILGQGPKLLIQFQNNGVVDDSQLPKDRFSAERLKGVDSTLKIQPAKLEDSAVYLCSSSYAYEQYFGPGTRLTVT.

As to this clonotype: A read error is likely, as this CDR3 ends without the conserved phenylalanine or tryptophan. This chain uses TRBV11-2 with TRBJ1-3; no definite D call. CDR1 and CDR2 (germline): SGHAT, FQNNGV. This CDR3 has 15 residues. CDR3 in amino acids: CASRLGQSSGNTIYS. For the CDR3, the DNA is TGTGCCAGCAGATTAGGTCAGAGCTCTGGAAACACCATATATTCC.

As for this clonotype: A read error is likely, as this CDR3 ends without the conserved phenylalanine or tryptophan. The CDR3 DNA sequence: TGTGCCAGCAGCTTAGGGGGACCCTCCTACGAGCAGTACGCA. Its protein product is CASSLGGPSYEQYA. This chain connects TRBV11-1 to TRBJ2-7; D possibly matches TRBD1 or TRBD2 (5 bases each). CDR1 SGHAT and CDR2 FQDESV come from the germline V gene (reference sequence). The CDR3 is 14 amino acids. The V end was cut by 1 base, the J end by 0 bases, with 7 bases between.

This clonotype was seen a handful of times. This may come from a read error, since a much larger clone is one base off. The genes are TRBV6-1 and TRBJ2-7; D is unclear. The CDR3 runs 13 residues. Trimming shortened V by 6 bases and J by 4 bases, and 13 bases separated the two germline ends. Germline CDR1 and CDR2: MNHNS and SASEGT. The CDR3 DNA sequence: TGTGCCAGCAGCCCCTACCCAGCATACGAGCAGTACGTC. Translation: CASSPYPAYEQYV.

About this clonotype itself: This is likely a read error, given that the CDR3 carries no conserved phenylalanine or tryptophan at its end. The V and J genes are TRBV29-1 and TRBJ1-2; D remains ambiguous. The CDR3 is made up of 11 amino acids. CDR1 is SQVTM and CDR2 is ANQGSEA in the germline V gene. CDR3 sequence: CNVDNKYGYTL. The CDR3 nucleotides read TGCAACGTGGATAACAAATATGGCTACACCTTA.

This clonotype has a single count. This chain's CDR3 is CASTQGLAVGPGTGELFF. The CDR3, as DNA: TGTGCCAGCACCCAGGGACTAGCGGTAGGGCCGGGCACCGGGGAGCTGTTTTTT. The chain links TRBV27 to TRBJ2-2, with 11 bases that match TRBD2. CDR1 is MNHEY, CDR2 SMNVEV, per germline (reference sequence). The CDR3 totals 18 residues. Trimming cost V 7 bases and J 4 bases; bases outside gene matches: 14.

The rearrangement links TRBV6-1 to TRBJ1-2, with a possible D match to TRBD1 (6 bases). Germline V gene data show CDR1 as MNHNS and CDR2 as SASEGT. There are 17 residues in the CDR3. V was pared by 4 bases and J by 4 bases, with 22 bases between. The CDR3 DNA follows: TGTGCCAGCAGTGGGGATACCTTGACAGGAGCACTCTATGGCTACACCTTC. Encoded protein: CASSGDTLTGALYGYTF.

The CDR3 region is CASSVDRGDEQYF. CDR3 sequence (DNA): TGTGCCAGCAGCGTCGACAGGGGGGACGAGCAGTACTTC. This chain links TRBV7-8 with TRBJ2-7, with 9 bases matching TRBD1. The germline gives CDR1 SGHVS, CDR2 FQNEAQ. Trimming at V came to 5 bases and at J to 5 bases, leaving 4 bases not matched to a gene. This CDR3 is built from 13 residues.

This clonotype was seen just once. This chain links TRBV6-5 with TRBJ2-7, with D possibly matching TRBD1 (5 bases). Trimming removed 7 bases from V and 0 bases from J, with 16 bases in between. This CDR3 has 15 residues. CDR1 is MNHEY, CDR2 SVGAGI, per germline. The CDR3 sequence is CASNPLGASSYEQYV. The DNA for the CDR3 is TGTGCCAGCAATCCCCTAGGGGCTAGCTCCTACGAGCAGTACGTC.

This clonotype was detected ten times or more. The J gene is TRBJ2-1, the V gene TRBV20-1, with a possible D match to TRBD2 (6 bases). The germline V gene encodes CDR1 DFQATT and CDR2 SNEGSKA (reference sequence). The CDR3 totals 16 residues. V shed 0 bases and J shed 9 bases, with 21 bases lying between them. CDR3 sequence reads: CSARDSAQPGGFEQFF. The CDR3 DNA follows: TGCAGTGCTAGAGATAGCGCGCAGCCTGGGGGGTTTGAGCAGTTCTTC.

Regarding this clonotype: Mismatch with germline at one junction end may stem from a read error. This chain connects TRBV11-2 to TRBJ2-3; D unclear. CDR3 size: 13 residues. Germline CDR1 is SGHAT and CDR2 is FQNNGV. DNA of the CDR3: TGTGCCAGCAGCTTAAACCTCCCCGATAGGCAGTATTTT. This translates into CASSLNLPDRQYF.

The chain recombines TRBV11-2 with TRBJ2-1; no clear D. This CDR3 has 12 amino acids. V shed 5 bases and J shed 16 bases, with 18 bases lying between them. Germline V lookup: CDR1 SGHAT, CDR2 FQNNGV. This CDR3 reads CASSHLGGERFF. CDR3 nucleotide sequence: TGTGCCAGCAGCCACCTCGGCGGAGAGCGATTCTTC. Full variable domain (missing parts from reference TRBV11-2 and TRBJ2-1): EAGVAQSPRYKIIEKRQSVAFWCNPISGHATLYWYQQILGQGPKLLIQFQNNGVVDDSQLPKDRFSAERLKGVDSTLKIQPAKLEDSAVYLCASSHLGGERFFGPGTRLTVL.

A word on this clonotype: This CDR3 fails to terminate in the conserved phenylalanine or tryptophan, so it likely reflects a read error. V is TRBV24-1 and J is TRBJ2-5; D unclear. This CDR3 region has 16 residues. Germline-derived CDR1 and CDR2 are KGHDR and SFDVKD. CDR3 protein: CATSDMSQASQETQYS. CDR3 DNA: TGTGCCACAAGTGATATGTCTCAAGCGAGTCAAGAGACCCAGTACTCC.

Regarding this clonotype: Since a much larger clone is just one base distant, this may be a read error. This chain links TRBV29-1 with TRBJ2-5; 12 bases align to TRBD2. This CDR3 is 15 amino acids long. Germline CDR1 is SQVTM and CDR2 is ANQGSEA. CDR3 protein: CSVGLAGAPQEAQYF. In nucleotides, the CDR3 is TGCAGCGTTGGACTAGCGGGAGCCCCCCAAGAGGCCCAGTACTTC.

Worth noting for this clonotype: A read error may be the cause here, since a much bigger clone is one base away. This chain joins TRBV11-2 and TRBJ2-7; 7 bases fit TRBD2. After removal of 3 bases from V and 3 bases from J, the junction contained 8 bases not matched to a gene. CDR1 is SGHAT, CDR2 FQNNGV, per germline. The CDR3 consists of 15 residues. CDR3 amino acids: CASSFFTSALYEQYF. The CDR3 nucleotides read TGTGCCAGCAGCTTCTTTACTAGCGCCCTCTACGAGCAGTACTTC.

V is TRBV24-1 and J is TRBJ2-7; D could derive from TRBD1 or TRBD2 (5 bases each). CDR3 length equals 13 residues. Germline lookup yields CDR1 KGHDR and CDR2 SFDVKD. The CDR3, as DNA: TGTGCCATCAGTGAGCAGGGAGCGAACGAGCAGTATGTC. Its translation is CAISEQGANEQYV.

This clonotype was seen only a few times. This may come from a read error, since a much larger clone is one base off. The rearrangement uses TRBV11-1 and TRBJ2-1; D gene uncertain. CDR1 is SGHAT, CDR2 FQDESV, per germline (reference sequence). The V gene lost 7 bases and the J gene lost 5 bases, with 6 bases spanning the gap. This CDR3 region has 11 residues. The CDR3 spells CASIRDNEQFF. The CDR3 DNA is TGTGCCAGCATCCGAGACAATGAGCAGTTCTTC.

This clonotype was seen ten or more times. The chain links TRBV20-1 to TRBJ2-1; 8 bases fit TRBD2. Trimming took 6 bases from V and 2 from J; bases not matched to a gene: 3. CDR3 size: 13 residues. Germline V lookup: CDR1 DFQATT, CDR2 SNEGSKA (reference sequence). The CDR3 DNA follows: TGCAGTGCCGGAGCGGGAGCCTACAATGAGCAGTTCTTC. As protein: CSAGAGAYNEQFF.

This clonotype was found a few times. This chain joins TRBV20-1 and TRBJ2-1; 10 nucleotides align to TRBD2. CDR3 length equals 15 residues. J was trimmed by 9 bases and V by 0 bases; bases with no gene match: 8. Per germline, CDR1 DFQATT and CDR2 SNEGSKA (reference sequence). For the CDR3, the DNA is TGCAGTGCTAGAGATCCGGCTAGCGGGAGAGTTGAGCAGTTCTTC. Its protein product is CSARDPASGRVEQFF.

This clonotype was seen at least ten times. This chain uses TRBV29-1 with TRBJ1-1; D is unresolved. This CDR3 comprises 13 residues. V lost 3 bases and J lost 6, with 14 bases in between. From germline, CDR1 is SQVTM and CDR2 ANQGSEA. Written as DNA, the CDR3 is TGCAGCGTTGATCCGTTTCAGAGTTCTGAAGCTTTCTTT. This codes for CSVDPFQSSEAFF.

At least ten counts were recorded for this clonotype. V gene TRBV5-5 combines with J gene TRBJ2-2; a weak D match, TRBD1 (6 bases). Trimming cost V 1 base and J 4 bases, with 8 bases left between them. The V gene's germline CDR1 is SGHKS and CDR2 YYEKEE (reference sequence). This CDR3 is built from 14 residues. The CDR3 loop is CASSLWDITGELFF. In nucleotides, the CDR3 is TGTGCCAGCAGCTTGTGGGACATCACCGGGGAGCTGTTTTTT.

The rearrangement links TRBV11-2 to TRBJ2-2; D possibly corresponds to TRBD2 (5 bases). Trimming left V 1 base short and J 6 bases short, with 15 bases between. The CDR3 sequence is 16 residues long. The germline V gene has CDR1 SGHAT and CDR2 FQNNGV. CDR3 in DNA: TGTGCCAGCAGCTTAGGCCTAGAGGGATACGCCGGGGAGCTGTTTTTT. Translated: CASSLGLEGYAGELFF.

In the case of this clonotype: Germline is not matched at one junction end, which may reflect a read error. The chain couples TRBV6-6 to TRBJ2-3; 7 nucleotides agree with TRBD2. The CDR3 is 16 residues long. Germline CDR1 reads MNHNY; CDR2 reads SVGAGI (reference sequence). The DNA for the CDR3 is TGTGCCAGCAGTCCGTTTACGGGAGGTGTAGCAGATACGCACTATTTT. It codes for CASSPFTGGVADTHYF.